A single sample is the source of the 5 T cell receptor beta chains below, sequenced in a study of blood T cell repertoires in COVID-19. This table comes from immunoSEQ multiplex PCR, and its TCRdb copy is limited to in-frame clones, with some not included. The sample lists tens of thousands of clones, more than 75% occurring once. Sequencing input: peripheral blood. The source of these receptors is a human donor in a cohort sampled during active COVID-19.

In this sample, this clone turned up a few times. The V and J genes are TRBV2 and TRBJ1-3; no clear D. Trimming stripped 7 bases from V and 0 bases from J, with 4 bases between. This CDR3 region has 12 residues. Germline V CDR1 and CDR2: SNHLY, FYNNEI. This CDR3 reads CASMSSGNTIYF. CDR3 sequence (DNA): TGTGCCAGCATGAGCTCTGGAAACACCATATATTTT. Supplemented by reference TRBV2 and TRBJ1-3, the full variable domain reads EPEVTQTPSHQVTQMGQEVILRCVPISNHLYFYWYRQILGQKVEFLVSFYNNEISEKSEIFDDQFSVERPDGSNFTLKIRSTKLEDSAMYFCASMSSGNTIYFGEGSWLTVV.

CDR3 loop: CASSLGASSINEQFF. DNA for the CDR3: TGTGCCAGCAGCTTAGGGGCCAGCTCTATCAATGAGCAGTTCTTC. The V call is TRBV7-8, the J call TRBJ2-1; D is unresolved. Per germline, CDR1 SGHVS and CDR2 FQNEAQ. Trimming left V 1 base short and J 6 bases short, with 13 bases between. The CDR3 is made up of 15 amino acids.

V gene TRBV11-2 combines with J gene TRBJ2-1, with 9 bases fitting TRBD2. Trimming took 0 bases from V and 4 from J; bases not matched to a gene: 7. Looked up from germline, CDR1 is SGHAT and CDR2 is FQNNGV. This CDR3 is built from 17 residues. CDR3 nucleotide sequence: TGTGCCAGCAGCTTAGATTCCCTAGCGGGGTCTTACAATGAGCAGTTCTTC. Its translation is CASSLDSLAGSYNEQFF.

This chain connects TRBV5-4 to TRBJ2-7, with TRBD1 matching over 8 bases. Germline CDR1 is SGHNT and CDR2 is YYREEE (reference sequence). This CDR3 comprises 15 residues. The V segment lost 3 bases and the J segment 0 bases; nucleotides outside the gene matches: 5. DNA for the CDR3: TGTGCCAGCAGCTCGAAGACAGGGGACTCCTACGAGCAGTACTTC. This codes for CASSSKTGDSYEQYF.

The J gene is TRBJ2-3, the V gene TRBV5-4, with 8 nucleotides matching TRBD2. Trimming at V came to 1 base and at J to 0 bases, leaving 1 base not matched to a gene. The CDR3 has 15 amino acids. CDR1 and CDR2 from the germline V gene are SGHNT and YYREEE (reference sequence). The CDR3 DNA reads TGTGCCAGCAGCTTGACTAGCGGTAGCACAGATACGCAGTATTTT. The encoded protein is CASSLTSGSTDTQYF.